The next 3 T cell receptor beta chains were all read from a single sample in a study of Ad26.COV2.S vaccination and SARS-CoV-2 variants. Indicated treatment: approximately 18 received Ad26.COV2.S at low or high dose, single or two shots; about 5 received placebo; per-sample allocation not given. Collection of the samples took place on day 63 after the first injection of vaccine or placebo. Sequenced by immunoSEQ multiplex PCR; TCRdb stores in-frame clones only, minus some. Of 430,000 or so clones listed, 89% are singletons. This specimen consisted of peripheral blood, obtained in a trial of Ad26.COV2.S vaccine versus placebo. These receptors came from a person between 18 and 65 years old who received the Ad26.COV2.S COVID-19 vaccine or a placebo.

This rearrangement joins TRBV3-1 (or the pseudogene TRBV3-2) to TRBJ2-6; D call uncertain. Trimming took off 0 bases at V and 1 base at J, with 13 bases between the two ends. Germline V CDR1 and CDR2: LGHDT, YNNKEL (reference sequence). The CDR3 spans 18 residues. The CDR3 region is CASSQDWAGRSGANVLTF. The CDR3 DNA reads as TGTGCCAGCAGCCAAGATTGGGCAGGCCGGTCTGGGGCCAACGTCCTGACTTTC.

This clone was detected once. The V gene is TRBV15, the J gene TRBJ1-5, with a possible D match to TRBD1 (5 bases). The CDR3 totals 14 residues. The V end was cut by 1 base, the J end by 6 bases, with 10 bases between. Germline CDR1 LNHNV, CDR2 YYDKDF (reference sequence). This CDR3 is CATSRGEGAQPQHF. The CDR3 DNA follows: TGTGCCACCAGCAGAGGGGAAGGGGCTCAGCCCCAGCATTTT.

The rearrangement uses TRBV15 and TRBJ2-7; D remains ambiguous. CDR3 length: 12 amino acids. The V end lost 4 bases, the J end lost 6 bases, and 10 bases lay between the germline ends. CDR1 and CDR2 (germline): LNHNV, YYDKDF (reference sequence). The CDR3 region is CATSIGSGEQYV. Written as DNA, the CDR3 is TGTGCCACCAGCATCGGATCGGGCGAGCAGTACGTC.